Described below is a single TCR beta chain sequence and its context. The data were taken from a study of blood T cell repertoires in COVID-19. Study-wide background: Acute and convalescent COVID-19 specimens originated in the United States, Italy and Spain. T cells, B-cell-depleted T cells, or PBMCs provided the cDNA or gDNA that served as material.

CDR3 length equals 13 residues. Trimming took off 4 bases at V and 0 bases at J, with 4 bases between the two ends. In the authors' methods: Estimation of nucleated cell counts relied on the amplification of reference gene primers. Clones were sequenced by immunoSEQ multiplex PCR, and TCRdb holds only the in-frame ones, with some missing. D and trimming come from the DNA, and the V and J calls and clone size come from that table. The sample includes some 120,000 clones, 80% to 90% of them seen just once. The receptor's source is a human donor in a cohort sampled during active COVID-19. The sequenced material came from peripheral blood. The J gene is TRBJ1-3, the V gene TRBV12-3 or TRBV12-4; D not certain. This CDR3 reads CASSYSSGNTIYF. CDR3 nucleotides: TGTGCCAGCAGTTACAGCTCTGGAAACACCATATATTTT.